One and the same sample provided the 21 T cell receptor beta chains below, sequenced in a study of T and B cells in COVID-19 patients. TRB rearrangements were amplified by multiplex PCR with BIOMED2 TRB-A/B primers. TCRdb passed the multiplex PCR reads through MiXCR, listing each CDR3 protein once. There are about 5,000 distinct CDR3 sequences in the sample; about 22% occur only once, and about 12% lies in the top ten. TRB was amplified from about 240-490 ng of blood genomic DNA. The sample comprised blood. The receptors originated from a human donor with active COVID-19.

This clonotype has only a few counts. The rearrangement links TRBV12-3 or TRBV12-4 to TRBJ2-7, with TRBD2 matching over 7 bases. CDR3 length equals 19 residues. V shed 2 bases and J 0 bases; nucleotides not matched to a gene: 16. CDR3 coding DNA: TGTGCCAGCAGTTTATGGGGGGGAGACCGAAATCCAAACTCCTACGAGCAGTACTTC. It translates to CASSLWGGDRNPNSYEQYF.

This clonotype is medium-sized. The genes are TRBV19 and TRBJ2-1; a weak D match, TRBD1 (6 bases). CDR1 LNHDA and CDR2 SQIVND come from the germline V gene (reference sequence). This CDR3 region has 13 residues. Trimming removed 6 bases at V and 4 bases at J, with 10 bases between. In DNA, the CDR3 is TGTGCCAGTAGGATTGACAGGTACAATGAGCAGTTCTTC. Protein sequence: CASRIDRYNEQFF.

This sequence joins TRBV29-1 and TRBJ2-3, with 11 bases lining up with TRBD1. Germline assignment: CDR1 SQVTM and CDR2 ANQGSEA. This CDR3 is built from 15 residues. After removal of 7 bases from V and 4 bases from J, the junction contained 10 bases not matched to a gene. The CDR3 is CSASPGQGGSDTQYF. CDR3 DNA: TGCAGCGCTAGCCCGGGACAGGGGGGGTCAGATACGCAGTATTTT.

This clonotype showed up just a few times. This chain joins TRBV20-1 and TRBJ1-1; D may be TRBD1 (5 bases). This CDR3 has 13 residues. V lost 3 bases and J lost 6, with 14 bases in between. Looked up from germline, CDR1 is DFQATT and CDR2 is SNEGSKA (reference sequence). CDR3 loop: CSARGDTLPEAFF. The CDR3 nucleotides read TGCAGTGCTAGGGGGGATACTCTCCCTGAAGCTTTCTTT.

Sample share makes this clonotype medium-sized. The chain combines TRBV5-4 with TRBJ2-1; 7 bases align to TRBD2. CDR3 length: 15 amino acids. With V trimmed by 0 bases and J by 0 bases, 0 bases remained unmatched. The germline CDR1 and CDR2 sequences are SGHNT and YYREEE (reference sequence). The DNA for the CDR3 is TGTGCCAGCAGCTTGGGCGGGAGCTCCTACAATGAGCAGTTCTTC. Residues: CASSLGGSSYNEQFF.

By its share, this clonotype is medium-sized. The V call is TRBV6-1, the J call TRBJ2-2; 7 bases are shared with TRBD2. The V gene end was trimmed by 6 bases and the J gene end by 2 bases; junction bases not matched to a gene: 9. The CDR3 sequence is 16 residues long. Germline-derived CDR1 and CDR2 are MNHNS and SASEGT. This CDR3 is CASRRGGSRNTGELFF. The CDR3 DNA follows: TGTGCCAGCAGGCGGGGCGGGAGTAGAAACACCGGGGAGCTGTTTTTT.

This clonotype is deemed large. The V and J genes are TRBV29-1 and TRBJ2-1, with D perhaps TRBD2 (5 bases). This CDR3 is built from 15 residues. Germline loops: CDR1 SQVTM, CDR2 ANQGSEA. Trimming shortened V by 0 bases and J by 3 bases, and 12 bases separated the two germline ends. The CDR3 here is CSVEDIWTLYNEQFF. The CDR3 DNA reads TGCAGCGTTGAAGATATATGGACTCTCTACAATGAGCAGTTCTTC.

By sample fraction, this clonotype is medium-sized. V gene TRBV30 combines with J gene TRBJ1-2; TRBD1 matches at 7 bases. The germline CDR1 and CDR2 sequences are GTSNPN and SVGIG (reference sequence). The CDR3 consists of 15 residues. With V trimmed by 0 bases and J by 7 bases, 11 bases remained unmatched. CDR3 loop: CAWSVEAGGYGGYTF. The CDR3 nucleotides read TGTGCCTGGAGTGTTGAGGCAGGGGGATATGGTGGCTACACCTTC. Combining the CDR3 with reference TRBV30 and TRBJ1-2 gives the whole variable domain SQTIHQWPATLVQPVGSPLSLECTVEGTSNPNLYWYRQAAGRGLQLLFYSVGIGQISSEVPQNLSASRPQDRQFILSSKKLLLSDSGFYLCAWSVEAGGYGGYTFGSGTRLTVV.

This clonotype ranks as medium-sized. The V gene is TRBV6-2 or TRBV6-3, the J gene TRBJ2-1; the D gene could be TRBD1 or TRBD2 (5 bases each). The CDR3 contains 15 residues. Looked up from germline, CDR1 is MNHEY and CDR2 is SVGEGT. The V and J ends lost 6 bases and 9 bases respectively, with 21 bases between them. CDR3 nucleotide sequence: TGTGCCAGCAGCTCGCATTCCGGGGCCAGAGGTGAGCAGTTCTTC. Its translation is CASSSHSGARGEQFF.

This clonotype came up many times. V gene TRBV6-6 combines with J gene TRBJ1-1; D may be TRBD1 (5 bases). The V end lost 2 bases, the J end lost 6 bases, and 7 bases lay between the germline ends. This CDR3 contains 12 residues. Germline assignment: CDR1 MNHNY and CDR2 SVGAGI (reference sequence). The CDR3, as DNA: TGTGCCAGCAGTTACGGGGGGTCTGAAGCTTTCTTT. It encodes CASSYGGSEAFF.

Of note for this clonotype: With a much larger clone just one base away, this may be a read error. The chain uses TRBV7-2 and TRBJ2-7; the D is unclear. Trimming took 1 base from V and 3 from J, leaving 7 bases between them. In germline, CDR1 is SGHTA, CDR2 FQGNSA. The CDR3 is made up of 13 amino acids. CDR3 nucleotide sequence: TGTGCCAGCAGCTTAGGGATACTCTACGAGCAGTACTTC. Translation gives CASSLGILYEQYF.

This clonotype was seen a few times. J is TRBJ2-1 and V is TRBV12-5; D is undetermined. The germline CDR1 and CDR2 sequences are LGHNT and FRNRAP. V shed 5 bases and J shed 9 bases, with 17 bases lying between them. The CDR3 is made up of 14 amino acids. The CDR3 region is CASGRPPRSGEQFF. DNA for the CDR3: TGTGCTAGTGGTCGCCCTCCACGAAGTGGTGAGCAGTTCTTC.

Relative to its sample, this clonotype is large (0.1 to 1%). This chain connects TRBV29-1 to TRBJ2-7, with 7 bases aligning to TRBD1. The germline CDR1 and CDR2 sequences are SQVTM and ANQGSEA. J was trimmed by 0 bases and V by 7 bases; bases with no gene match: 6. The CDR3 covers 13 residues. The CDR3 DNA reads TGCAGCGCTAGGACAGGTACCTCCTACGAGCAGTACTTC. As protein: CSARTGTSYEQYF.

The gene calls are TRBV4-3 and TRBJ2-7; D ambiguous. Germline CDR1 and CDR2: LGHNA and YSLEER. The CDR3 length is 15 residues. Deletions cut 0 bases from V and 3 bases from J, with 12 bases between. The CDR3 DNA follows: TGCGCCAGCAGCCAAGATCGAGAGTACGACTACGAGCAGTACTTC. Translation: CASSQDREYDYEQYF.

A few counts support this clonotype. This chain uses TRBV18 with TRBJ2-7; D possibly uses TRBD1 or TRBD2 (5 bases each). This CDR3 has 14 residues. The germline V gene has CDR1 KGHSH and CDR2 LQKENI. Trimming stripped 2 bases from V and 2 bases from J, with 10 bases between. For the CDR3, the DNA is TGTGCCAGCTCACCATTTGGGGGTGCCTACGAGCAGTACTTC. Its protein product is CASSPFGGAYEQYF. The full variable domain, rest sourced from reference TRBV18 and TRBJ2-7, is NAGVMQNPRHLVRRRGQEARLRCSPMKGHSHVYWYRQLPEEGLKFMVYLQKENIIDESGMPKERFSAEFPKEGPSILRIQQVVRGDSAAYFCASSPFGGAYEQYFGPGTRLTVT.

This clonotype is medium-sized in the sample. This chain joins TRBV6-5 and TRBJ2-7; no clear D gene. This CDR3 is 14 amino acids long. Trimming removed 4 bases at V and 3 bases at J, with 13 bases between. CDR1 and CDR2 from the germline V gene are MNHEY and SVGAGI. CDR3 sequence: CASSSPPLIYEQYF. Here the CDR3 DNA reads TGTGCCAGCAGTTCCCCCCCCTTAATCTACGAGCAGTACTTC.

This clonotype was seen a handful of times. DNA for the CDR3: TGTGCCAGCAGGCTCGGGACAGGGGAGAACACTGAAGCTTTCTTT. Amino acid sequence: CASRLGTGENTEAFF. This chain joins TRBV7-2 and TRBJ1-1; 10 bases align to TRBD1. The CDR3 has 15 amino acids. Trimming took 6 bases from V and 1 from J; bases not matched to a gene: 5. Germline CDR1 reads SGHTA; CDR2 reads FQGNSA.

This clonotype was picked up a small number of times. The V and J genes are TRBV20-1 and TRBJ2-3; D gene uncertain. Trimming took off 1 base at V and 4 bases at J, with 12 bases between the two ends. Germline V gene lookup returns CDR1 DFQATT and CDR2 SNEGSKA (reference sequence). This CDR3 is built from 14 residues. The chain's CDR3 is CSARAPDRADTQYF. CDR3 DNA: TGCAGTGCTAGAGCCCCCGATAGAGCAGATACGCAGTATTTT.

In this sample, this clonotype turned up a few times. The chain recombines TRBV11-2 with TRBJ2-7; 8 nucleotides align to TRBD2. V trimming: 5 bases; J trimming: 2 bases; junction bases outside the gene matches: 5. The length of the CDR3 is 14 residues. Germline values: CDR1 SGHAT, CDR2 FQNNGV. The CDR3 DNA reads as TGTGCCAGCAGCGACCCACTAGCGGCCTACGAGCAGTACTTC. This encodes CASSDPLAAYEQYF.

In its sample, this clonotype was seen a few times. The chain recombines TRBV7-2 with TRBJ2-7; D gene uncertain. The CDR3 loop spans 15 amino acids. The germline gives CDR1 SGHTA, CDR2 FQGNSA. V was shortened by 2 bases and J by 5 bases, with 16 bases between the two germline ends. The CDR3 DNA reads as TGTGCCAGCAGCTTAAGGCCCTGGGATTGGGACGAGCAGTACTTC. It codes for CASSLRPWDWDEQYF.

This rearrangement joins TRBV6-1 to TRBJ1-1; TRBD1 is a possible D gene (6 bases). The CDR3 has 13 residues. The V gene lost 10 bases and the J gene lost 4 bases, with 16 bases spanning the gap. CDR1 is MNHNS, CDR2 SASEGT, per germline. CDR3 loop: CATQGGLRTEAFF. CDR3 nucleotide sequence: TGTGCCACCCAAGGGGGGCTGCGCACTGAAGCTTTCTTT.